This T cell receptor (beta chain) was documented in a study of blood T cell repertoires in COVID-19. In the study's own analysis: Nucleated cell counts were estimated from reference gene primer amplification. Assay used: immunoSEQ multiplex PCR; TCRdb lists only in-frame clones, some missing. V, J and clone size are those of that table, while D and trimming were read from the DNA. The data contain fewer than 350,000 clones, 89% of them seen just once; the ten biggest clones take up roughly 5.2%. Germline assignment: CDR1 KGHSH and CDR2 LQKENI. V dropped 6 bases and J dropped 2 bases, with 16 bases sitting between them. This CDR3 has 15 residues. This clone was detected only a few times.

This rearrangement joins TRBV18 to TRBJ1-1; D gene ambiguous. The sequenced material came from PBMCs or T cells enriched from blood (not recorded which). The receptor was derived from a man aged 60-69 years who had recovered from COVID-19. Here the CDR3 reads CASSLRVQINTEAFF. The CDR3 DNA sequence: TGTGCCAGCTCCCTCCGGGTCCAGATAAACACTGAAGCTTTCTTT.